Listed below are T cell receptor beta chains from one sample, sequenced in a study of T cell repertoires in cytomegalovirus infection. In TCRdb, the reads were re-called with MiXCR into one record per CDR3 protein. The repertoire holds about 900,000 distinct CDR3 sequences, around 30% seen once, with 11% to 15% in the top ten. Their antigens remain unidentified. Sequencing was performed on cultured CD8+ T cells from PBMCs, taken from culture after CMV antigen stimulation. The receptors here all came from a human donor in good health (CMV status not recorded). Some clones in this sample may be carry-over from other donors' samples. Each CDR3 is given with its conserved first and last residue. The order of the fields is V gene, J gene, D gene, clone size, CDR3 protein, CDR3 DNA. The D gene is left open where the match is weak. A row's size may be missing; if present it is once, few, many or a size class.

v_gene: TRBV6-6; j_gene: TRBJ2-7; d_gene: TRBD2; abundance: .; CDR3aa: CASSEGLAGGSYEQYF; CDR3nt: TGTGCCAGCAGTGAGGGACTAGCGGGGGGCTCCTACGAGCAGTACTTC
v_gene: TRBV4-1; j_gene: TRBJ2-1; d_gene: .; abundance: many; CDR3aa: CASSPLGDTIGHEQFF; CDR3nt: TGCGCCAGCAGCCCCCTCGGGGACACCATTGGGCATGAGCAGTTCTTC
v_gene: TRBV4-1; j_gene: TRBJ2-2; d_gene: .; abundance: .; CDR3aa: CASSQVQNTGELFF; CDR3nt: TGCGCCAGCAGCCAGGTCCAGAACACCGGGGAGCTGTTTTTT
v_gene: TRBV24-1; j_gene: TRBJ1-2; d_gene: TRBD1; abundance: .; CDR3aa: CATSDHRTGGAYGYTF; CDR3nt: TGTGCCACCAGTGATCATCGGACAGGGGGCGCCTATGGCTACACCTTC
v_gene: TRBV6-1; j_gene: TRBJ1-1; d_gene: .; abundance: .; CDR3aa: CASRLPGNTEAFF; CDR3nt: TGTGCCAGCAGGTTGCCAGGGAACACTGAAGCTTTCTTT
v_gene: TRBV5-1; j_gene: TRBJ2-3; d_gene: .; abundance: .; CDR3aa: CASSYNPSDSGTDTQYF; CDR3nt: TGCGCCAGCAGTTACAACCCCTCGGACAGCGGCACAGATACGCAGTATTTT
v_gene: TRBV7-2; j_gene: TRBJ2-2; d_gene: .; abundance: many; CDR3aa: CASSEGPRNTGELFF; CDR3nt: TGTGCCAGCAGCGAAGGTCCCAGGAACACCGGGGAGCTGTTTTTT
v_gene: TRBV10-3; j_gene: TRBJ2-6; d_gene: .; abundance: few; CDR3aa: CAISEWDASSGANVLTF; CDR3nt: TGTGCCATCAGTGAGTGGGACGCGAGCTCTGGGGCCAACGTCCTGACTTTC
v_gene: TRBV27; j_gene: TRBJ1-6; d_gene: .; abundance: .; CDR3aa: CASSGKDGPNSPLHF; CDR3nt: TGTGCCAGCAGTGGGAAGGACGGACCTAATTCACCCCTCCACTTT
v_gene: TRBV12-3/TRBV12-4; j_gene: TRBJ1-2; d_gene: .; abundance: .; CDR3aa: CANSPVMGHDYGYTF; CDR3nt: TGTGCCAACAGTCCCGTCATGGGGCACGACTATGGCTACACCTTC
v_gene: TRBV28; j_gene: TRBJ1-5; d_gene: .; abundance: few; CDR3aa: CASSPRADVSNQPQHF; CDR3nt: TGTGCCAGCAGTCCCCGGGCGGATGTGAGCAATCAGCCCCAGCATTTT
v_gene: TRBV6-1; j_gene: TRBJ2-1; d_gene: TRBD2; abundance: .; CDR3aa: CASSYNPRGARGEQFF; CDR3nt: TGTGCCAGCAGTTATAATCCGCGGGGGGCCAGAGGTGAGCAGTTCTTC
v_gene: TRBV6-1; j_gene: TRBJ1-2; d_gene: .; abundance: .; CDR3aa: CATMGYGYTF; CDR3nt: TGTGCCACCATGGGGTATGGCTACACCTTC
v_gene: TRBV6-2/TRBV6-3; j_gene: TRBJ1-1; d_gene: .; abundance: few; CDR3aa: CASSYSSKTLDTEAFF; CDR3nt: TGTGCCAGCAGTTACTCTTCGAAAACCCTGGACACTGAAGCTTTCTTT
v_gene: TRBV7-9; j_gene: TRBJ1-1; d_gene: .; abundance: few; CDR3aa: CASSLWPDLYEAFF; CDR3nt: TGTGCCAGCAGCTTATGGCCGGATCTGTATGAAGCTTTCTTT
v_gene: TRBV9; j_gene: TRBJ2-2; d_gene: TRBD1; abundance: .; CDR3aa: CASSARTGTGSGGELFF; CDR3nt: TGTGCCAGCAGCGCCCGCACCGGGACAGGGTCCGGCGGGGAGCTGTTTTTT
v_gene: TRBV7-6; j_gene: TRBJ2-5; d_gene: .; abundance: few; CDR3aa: CASSQGSQETQYF; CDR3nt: TGTGCCAGCAGCCAGGGATCCCAAGAGACCCAGTACTTC
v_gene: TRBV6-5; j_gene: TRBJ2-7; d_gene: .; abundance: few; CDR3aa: CAAGPSYEQYF; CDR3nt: TGTGCCGCCGGGCCTTCCTACGAGCAGTACTTC
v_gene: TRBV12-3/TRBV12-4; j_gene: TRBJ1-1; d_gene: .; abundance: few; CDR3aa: CASSLAYGGRGAFF; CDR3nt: TGTGCCAGCAGTTTGGCGTACGGGGGGCGAGGAGCTTTCTTT
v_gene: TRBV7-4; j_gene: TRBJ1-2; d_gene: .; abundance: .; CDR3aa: CASSPLTVFYGYTF; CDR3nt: TGTGCCAGCAGCCCCCTGACAGTATTCTATGGCTACACCTTC
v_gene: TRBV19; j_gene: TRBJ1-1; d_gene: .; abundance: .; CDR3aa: CASSWGETEAFF; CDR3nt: TGTGCCAGTAGTTGGGGGGAAACTGAAGCTTTCTTT
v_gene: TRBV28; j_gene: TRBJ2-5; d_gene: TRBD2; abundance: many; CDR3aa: CASSLYLAGGQETQYF; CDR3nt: TGTGCCAGCAGTTTATACTTAGCGGGGGGTCAAGAGACCCAGTACTTC
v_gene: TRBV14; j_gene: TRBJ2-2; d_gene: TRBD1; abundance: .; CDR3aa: CASSQTGGGYTGELFF; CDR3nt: TGTGCCAGCAGCCAAACAGGGGGCGGTTACACCGGGGAGCTGTTTTTT
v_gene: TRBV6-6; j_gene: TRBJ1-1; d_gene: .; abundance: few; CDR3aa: CATLRGTEAFF; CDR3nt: TGTGCCACCTTGCGCGGCACTGAAGCTTTCTTT
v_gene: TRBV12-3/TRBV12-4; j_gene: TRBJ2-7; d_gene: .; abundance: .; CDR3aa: CASSTGARNEQYF; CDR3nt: TGTGCCAGCAGCACCGGGGCAAGGAACGAGCAGTACTTC
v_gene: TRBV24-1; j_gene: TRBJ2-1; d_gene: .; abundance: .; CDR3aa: CATSQGDEQFF; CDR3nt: TGTGCCACCAGTCAGGGCGATGAGCAGTTCTTC
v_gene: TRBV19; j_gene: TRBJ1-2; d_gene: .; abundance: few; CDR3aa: CASSLTRRTYGYTF; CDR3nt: TGTGCCAGTAGTCTGACCCGAAGGACTTATGGCTACACCTTC
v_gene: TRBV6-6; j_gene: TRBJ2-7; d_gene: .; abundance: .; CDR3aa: CASSCAGRGEEQYF; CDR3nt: TGTGCCAGCAGTTGCGCAGGCCGCGGGGAAGAGCAGTACTTC
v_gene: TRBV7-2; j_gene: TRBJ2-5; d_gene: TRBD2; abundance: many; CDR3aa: CASSLDPRDYLGDQYF; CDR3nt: TGTGCCAGCAGCTTAGACCCCCGGGACTACCTAGGTGACCAGTACTTC
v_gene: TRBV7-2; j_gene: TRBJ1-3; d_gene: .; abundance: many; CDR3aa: CASSLGRWGDYSGNTIYF; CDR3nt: TGTGCCAGCAGCTTAGGAAGGTGGGGGGACTACTCTGGAAACACCATATATTTT
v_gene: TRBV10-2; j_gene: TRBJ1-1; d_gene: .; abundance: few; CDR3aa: CASSEGKGEAFF; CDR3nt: TGCGCCAGCAGTGAAGGAAAGGGTGAAGCTTTCTTT
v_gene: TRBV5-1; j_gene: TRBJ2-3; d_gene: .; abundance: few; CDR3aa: CASSGGQGSSTDTQYF; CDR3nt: TGCGCCAGCAGCGGGGGACAAGGCAGCAGCACAGATACGCAGTATTTT
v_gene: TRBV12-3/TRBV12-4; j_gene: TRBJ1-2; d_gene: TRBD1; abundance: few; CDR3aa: CASRRTGDWVYGYTF; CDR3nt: TGTGCCAGCAGACGAACAGGGGATTGGGTATATGGCTACACCTTC
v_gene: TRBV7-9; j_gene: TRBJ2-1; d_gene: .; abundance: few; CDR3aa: CASSTRTASYNEQFF; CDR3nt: TGTGCCAGCAGCACGAGGACGGCGTCCTACAATGAGCAGTTCTTC
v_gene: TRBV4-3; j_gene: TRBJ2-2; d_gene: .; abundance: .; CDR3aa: CASSYQVGGTGELFF; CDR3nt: TGCGCCAGCAGCTATCAAGTTGGAGGCACCGGGGAGCTGTTTTTT
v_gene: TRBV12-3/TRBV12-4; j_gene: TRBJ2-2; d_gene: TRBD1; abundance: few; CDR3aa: CASSWTGGAGGELFF; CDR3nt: TGTGCCAGCAGTTGGACAGGGGGCGCTGGCGGGGAGCTGTTTTTT
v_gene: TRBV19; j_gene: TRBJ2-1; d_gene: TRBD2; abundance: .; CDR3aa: CASRVASGVNNEQFF; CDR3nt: TGTGCCAGTAGGGTGGCTAGCGGGGTTAACAATGAGCAGTTCTTC
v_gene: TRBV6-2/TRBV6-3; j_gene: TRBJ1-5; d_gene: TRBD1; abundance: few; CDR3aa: CASSYSGPNTGGWLDTNQPQHF; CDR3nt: TGTGCCAGCAGTTACTCCGGCCCAAATACAGGGGGCTGGTTAGATACCAATCAGCCCCAGCATTTT
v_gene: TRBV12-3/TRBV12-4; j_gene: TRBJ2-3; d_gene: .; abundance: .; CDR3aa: CASSYPDLADTQYF; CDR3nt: TGTGCCAGCAGTTATCCCGACCTTGCGGATACGCAGTATTTT
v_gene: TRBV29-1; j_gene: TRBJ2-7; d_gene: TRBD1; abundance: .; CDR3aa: CSVLDRGLGFYEQYF; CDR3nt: TGCAGCGTTCTGGACAGGGGCTTGGGGTTCTACGAGCAGTACTTC
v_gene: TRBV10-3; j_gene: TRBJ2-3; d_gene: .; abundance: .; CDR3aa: CAIRTGTDTDTQYF; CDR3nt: TGTGCCATCAGGACCGGGACTGACACAGATACGCAGTATTTT
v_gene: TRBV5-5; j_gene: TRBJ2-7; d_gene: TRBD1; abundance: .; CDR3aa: CASSLEGGNEQYF; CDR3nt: TGTGCCAGCAGCTTGGAAGGGGGCAACGAGCAGTACTTC
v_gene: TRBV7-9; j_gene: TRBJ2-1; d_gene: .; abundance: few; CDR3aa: CASTLTGTVNEQFF; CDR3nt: TGTGCCAGCACCTTAACCGGGACCGTGAATGAGCAGTTCTTC
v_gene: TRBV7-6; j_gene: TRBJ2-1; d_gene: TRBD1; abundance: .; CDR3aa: CASTWDSYNEQFF; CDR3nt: TGTGCCAGCACTTGGGACAGTTACAATGAGCAGTTCTTC
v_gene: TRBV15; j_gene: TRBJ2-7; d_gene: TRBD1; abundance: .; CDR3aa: CATSPRTGVYEQYF; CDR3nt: TGTGCCACCAGTCCCCGGACAGGGGTCTACGAGCAGTACTTC
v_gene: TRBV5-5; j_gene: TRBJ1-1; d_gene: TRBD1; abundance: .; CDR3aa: CASSFRTGPTTEAFF; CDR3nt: TGTGCCAGCAGCTTTCGGACAGGCCCGACCACTGAAGCTTTCTTT
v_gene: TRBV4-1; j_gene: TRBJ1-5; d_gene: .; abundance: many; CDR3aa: CASSQSQGLGQPQHF; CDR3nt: TGCGCCAGCAGCCAGTCCCAGGGGCTCGGTCAGCCCCAGCATTTT
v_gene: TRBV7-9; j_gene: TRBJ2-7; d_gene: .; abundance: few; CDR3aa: CASSPPGRREAHEQYF; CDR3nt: TGTGCCAGCAGCCCCCCCGGCCGCAGGGAGGCCCACGAGCAGTACTTC
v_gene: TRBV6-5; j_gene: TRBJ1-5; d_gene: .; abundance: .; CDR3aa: CASTTGQGQPQHF; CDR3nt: TGTGCCAGCACCACAGGGCAGGGTCAGCCCCAGCATTTT
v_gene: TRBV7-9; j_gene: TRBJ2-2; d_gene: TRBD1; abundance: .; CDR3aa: CASSWPTGDLARELFF; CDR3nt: TGTGCCAGCAGCTGGCCCACAGGGGATCTAGCAAGGGAGCTGTTTTTT
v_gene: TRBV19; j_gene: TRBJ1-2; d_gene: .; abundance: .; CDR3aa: CATAGTPNYGYTF; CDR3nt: TGTGCCACCGCCGGGACACCAAACTATGGCTACACCTTC
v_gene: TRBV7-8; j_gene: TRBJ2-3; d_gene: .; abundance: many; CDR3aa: CASSLALTLDHTQYF; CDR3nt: TGTGCCAGCAGCTTAGCACTAACGTTGGACCATACGCAGTATTTT
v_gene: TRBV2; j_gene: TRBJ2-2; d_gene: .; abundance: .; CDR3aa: CTSSEAATGTDTGELFF; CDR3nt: TGTACCAGCAGTGAAGCTGCGACAGGAACCGACACCGGGGAGCTGTTTTTT
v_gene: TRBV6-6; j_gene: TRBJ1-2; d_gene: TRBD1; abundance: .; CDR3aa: CASSYSGPERGRNGYGYTF; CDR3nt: TGTGCCAGCAGTTACTCCGGTCCGGAGAGGGGGCGAAATGGTTATGGCTACACCTTC
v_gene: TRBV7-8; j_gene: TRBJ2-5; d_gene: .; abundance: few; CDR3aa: CASRNDRGETQYF; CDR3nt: TGTGCCAGCAGAAACGACAGAGGGGAGACCCAGTACTTC
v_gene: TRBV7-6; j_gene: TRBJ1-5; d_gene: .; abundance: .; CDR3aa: CASSQLGGFEPQHF; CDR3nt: TGTGCCAGCAGCCAACTCGGGGGCTTTGAGCCCCAGCATTTT
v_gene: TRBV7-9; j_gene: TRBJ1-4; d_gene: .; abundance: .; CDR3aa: CASSSGDTTNEKLFF; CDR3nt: TGTGCCAGCAGCTCCGGAGACACGACTAATGAAAAACTGTTTTTT
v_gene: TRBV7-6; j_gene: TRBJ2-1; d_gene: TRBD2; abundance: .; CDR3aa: CASSLERGLLTYNEQFF; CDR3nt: TGTGCCAGCAGCTTAGAGAGGGGACTATTAACCTACAATGAGCAGTTCTTC
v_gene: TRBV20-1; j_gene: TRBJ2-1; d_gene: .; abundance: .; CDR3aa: CSARDPGVGTYEQFF; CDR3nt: TGCAGTGCTAGAGACCCGGGAGTCGGCACCTATGAGCAGTTCTTC